This T cell receptor beta chain was observed in a study of CD8+CD57+ T cells in acquired aplastic anemia. The V end lost 1 base, the J end lost 10 bases, and 8 bases lay between the germline ends. Germline V gives CDR1 SGHVS, CDR2 FNYEAQ. The CDR3 consists of 13 residues. Both TCR beta VDJ combination and CDR3 sequence profiling were carried out. Genomic DNA was the template for this profiling. TCRdb itself ran the reads through MiXCR, one entry per CDR3 protein. The table lists approximately 32,000 distinct CDR3 sequences, more than 75% of them singletons, with over 20% in the top ten. The clonotype was recovered from a human donor in good health, serving as a control. The sequenced sample consisted of sorted CD4+, CD8+, or CD8+CD57+ T cells (not recorded which) from PBMCs. The chain carries TRBV7-6 and TRBJ1-6; TRBD1 might be the D (5 bases). For the CDR3, the DNA is TGTGCCAGCAGCTTAGGGGGGGGATCACCCCTCCACTTT. Its protein is CASSLGGGSPLHF.